These T cell receptor beta chains were read from a single sample in a study of shared T cell receptors in the human thymus. The repertoire was sequenced with immunoSEQ multiplex PCR; TCRdb's copy has only in-frame clones and lacks some. The table shows approximately 580,000 clones, with more than 75% occurring only once. This sample was shared with a second study, whose subject was human thymus T cells.

Sequencing was done on a sample of thymocytes. The receptor source for this set is a boy in the first two years of life with a congenital heart defect. Both conserved end residues are part of each CDR3. D genes are given only for firm matches. Clone size is not always given. Where it is, it says once, few, many or a class for expanded clones.

d_gene,v_gene,abundance,j_gene,CDR3nt,CDR3aa
TRBD2,TRBV4-3,NA,TRBJ2-1,TGCGCCAGCAGCCAAGATCGGATGTGGCTAGCGGGATACAATGAGCAGTTCTTC,CASSQDRMWLAGYNEQFF
TRBD2,TRBV5-1,NA,TRBJ2-7,TGCGCCAGCAGGGGAGCCCCTAGCGGACTTTCCTACGAGCAGTACTTC,CASRGAPSGLSYEQYF
NA,TRBV6-4,NA,TRBJ2-7,TGTGCCAGCAGTGCCCAGGGGGGACACGAGCAGTACTTC,CASSAQGGHEQYF
TRBD2,TRBV7-2,NA,TRBJ2-7,TGTGCCAGCAGCTCGCTGACTAGCGGGGGCGAGCAGTACTTC,CASSSLTSGGEQYF
NA,TRBV9,NA,TRBJ2-5,TGTGCCAGCAGCGTAAGGGGGGGTGAGACCCAGTACTTC,CASSVRGGETQYF
TRBD1,TRBV30,NA,TRBJ1-1,TGTGCCTGGGCAGGGGACAGGGGGCGAGCTTTCTTT,CAWAGDRGRAFF
NA,TRBV5-8,NA,TRBJ1-2,TGTGCCAGCAGCTTGGTAGGGAGCTATGGCTACACCTTC,CASSLVGSYGYTF
TRBD1,TRBV7-4,NA,TRBJ2-4,TGTGCCAGCAGCTTAGAGGGGTCCAGACAGGGATGCATTCAGTACTTC,CASSLEGSRQGCIQYF
TRBD1,TRBV5-8,NA,TRBJ2-3,TGTGCCAGCAGCTCGGACAGGGCGGGAGATACGCAGTATTTT,CASSSDRAGDTQYF
TRBD1,TRBV4-2,NA,TRBJ2-3,TGTGCCAGCAGCCACGGACAGGGGTTATCACAGGATACGCAGTATTTT,CASSHGQGLSQDTQYF
TRBD2,TRBV29-1,NA,TRBJ2-3,TGCAGCTTTATCCCCTTTAGCGGGAGGGGGCCAGATACGCAGTATTTT,CSFIPFSGRGPDTQYF
NA,TRBV14,NA,TRBJ1-4,TGTGCCAGCAGCCAAGATAAACGGGGAACTAATGAAAAACTGTTTTTT,CASSQDKRGTNEKLFF
NA,TRBV7-9,NA,TRBJ2-7,TGTGCCAGCAGCCCGAGGGTGGGGATTGTGTACGAGCAGTACTTC,CASSPRVGIVYEQYF
NA,TRBV9,NA,TRBJ1-2,TGTGCCAGCAGCGTAGCGACAGAAGCTAACTATGGCTACACCTTC,CASSVATEANYGYTF
NA,TRBV5-1,NA,TRBJ1-1,TGCGCCAGCAGTCCGAGGGTCCTTGGCGTGAACACTGAAGCTTTCTTT,CASSPRVLGVNTEAFF
NA,TRBV28,NA,TRBJ1-2,TGTGCCAGCAGTGGTTGGACACGAGGTGGCTACACCTTC,CASSGWTRGGYTF
TRBD1,TRBV29-1,NA,TRBJ2-7,TGCAGCGTTGAAATGGAAGGGAGACAGGGGGAGGGATACGAGCAGTACTTC,CSVEMEGRQGEGYEQYF
NA,TRBV12-5,NA,TRBJ2-3,TGTGCTAGTGGTTTGAAGGGGAGCACAGATACGCAGTATTTT,CASGLKGSTDTQYF
TRBD2,TRBV10-1,NA,TRBJ2-7,TGCGCCAGCAGTGAGTCTCCCAGCGGGAGAGGCTCCTACGAGCAGTACTTC,CASSESPSGRGSYEQYF
TRBD1,TRBV2,NA,TRBJ1-1,TGTGCCAGCAGTGAAGGCTACAGGGGGTCCACTGAAGCTTTCTTT,CASSEGYRGSTEAFF
TRBD1,TRBV4-3,once,TRBJ1-2,TGCGCCAGCAGCCAAGGGGCAGGGGGCGACTATGGCTACACCTTC,CASSQGAGGDYGYTF
NA,TRBV10-3,NA,TRBJ2-7,TGTGCCATCAGTGCCGACGGGACCTACGAGCAGTACTTC,CAISADGTYEQYF
TRBD1,TRBV10-3,NA,TRBJ2-5,TGTGCCATCAGTGGGCCGGGACAGTCCAAGGAGACCCAGTACTTC,CAISGPGQSKETQYF
NA,TRBV7-7,NA,TRBJ2-3,TGTGCCAGCAGCTTAGCAATATCAGTTTTTGGGCGTAACACAGATACGCAGTATTTT,CASSLAISVFGRNTDTQYF
TRBD1,TRBV30,NA,TRBJ1-4,TGTGCCTGGAGTGTACAGGACAGGGGCCGTGAAAAACTGTTTTTT,CAWSVQDRGREKLFF
NA,TRBV11-2,NA,TRBJ2-7,TGTGCCAGCAGCTTAGAGCCAGGGCGCGACTCCTACGAGCAGTACTTC,CASSLEPGRDSYEQYF
NA,TRBV29-1,NA,TRBJ1-1,TGCAGCGTTGCATACAGGGAGGGGACTGAAGCTTTCTTT,CSVAYREGTEAFF
NA,TRBV2,NA,TRBJ2-1,TGTGCCAGCAGTGAAGAGGCGGGGCCAAGCTCCTACAATGAGCAGTTCTTC,CASSEEAGPSSYNEQFF
NA,TRBV5-8,few,TRBJ2-7,TGTGCCAGCAGCGCCGCACAGACCTCGGCCTACGAGCAGTACTTC,CASSAAQTSAYEQYF
NA,TRBV30,NA,TRBJ1-4,TGTGCCTGGAAGGGAGGGACACGAAATGAAAAACTGTTTTTT,CAWKGGTRNEKLFF
TRBD2,TRBV6-4,NA,TRBJ2-1,TGTGCCAGCAGTAACACTACTGGGGGGACTAGCGGCTACAATGAGCAGTTCTTC,CASSNTTGGTSGYNEQFF
NA,TRBV30,NA,TRBJ1-4,TGTGCCTGGAGTGCCCTGGTCCCAGGGTTGGGTGAAAAACTGTTTTTT,CAWSALVPGLGEKLFF
TRBD1,TRBV9,NA,TRBJ2-2,TGTGCCAGCAGCGGAGGTTGGCCGGACAGGGTCCTTACTGGGGAGCTGTTTTTT,CASSGGWPDRVLTGELFF
TRBD1,TRBV15,few,TRBJ2-5,TGTGCCACCAGCAGAGATCCCCTGACAGGGAGCCAAGAGACCCAGTACTTC,CATSRDPLTGSQETQYF
NA,TRBV15,NA,TRBJ2-5,TGTGCCACCAGCAGAGATCTGGCTAGCGCCCCGCAAGAGACCCAGTACTTC,CATSRDLASAPQETQYF
TRBD2,TRBV11-2,NA,TRBJ2-7,TGTGCCAGCAGCTGGGACCCCGGGACTAGCGGGGTCTACGAGCAGTACTTC,CASSWDPGTSGVYEQYF
NA,TRBV25-1,few,TRBJ1-1,TGTGCCAGCAGTGAAGAGAGGGAGGGCAGCGAAGCTTTCTTT,CASSEEREGSEAFF
NA,TRBV4-1,NA,TRBJ2-3,TGCGCCAGCAGCCAAGGGAAGCGTCTGAACACAGATACGCAGTATTTT,CASSQGKRLNTDTQYF